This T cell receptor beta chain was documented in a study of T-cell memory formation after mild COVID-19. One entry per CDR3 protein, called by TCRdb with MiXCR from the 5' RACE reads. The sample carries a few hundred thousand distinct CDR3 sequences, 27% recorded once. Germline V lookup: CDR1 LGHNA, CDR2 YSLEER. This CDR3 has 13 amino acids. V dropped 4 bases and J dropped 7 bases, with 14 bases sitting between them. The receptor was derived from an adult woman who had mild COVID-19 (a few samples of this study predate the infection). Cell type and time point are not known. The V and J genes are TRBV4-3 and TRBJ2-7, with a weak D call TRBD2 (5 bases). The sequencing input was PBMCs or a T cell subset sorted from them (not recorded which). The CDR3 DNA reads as TGCGCCAGCAGCCTTTCCCGCGGGTGGGAGCAGTACTTC. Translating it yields CASSLSRGWEQYF.